Listed here is a single T cell receptor beta chain. Antigen: not known. The entry originates in a study of cytomegalovirus exposure and HLA in healthy donors. PCR involved 60 Vbeta and 13 Jbeta primers. In the authors' workflow: An analysis performed later counted 81 million or so unique TCR beta chains (approximately 10 million of them shared). Sequencing used immunoSEQ multiplex PCR; TCRdb keeps in-frame clones, though not all of them. Clone size and the V and J calls come from that table; the DNA yielded D and trimming. The data hold roughly 110,000 clones, with just under 75% observed a single time. Study conclusions and caveats: Later findings reportedly placed an Asian-associated ancestry cluster below the approximately 630-donor mean for N-insertions.

Healthy bone marrow donors supplied every sample. No record exists of this donor's CMV serostatus. The V gene's germline CDR1 is GTSNPN and CDR2 SVGIG (reference sequence). Losses at the gene ends were 1 base for V and 0 bases for J; bases not matched to a gene: 11. This CDR3 has 18 residues. Sequenced sample: PBMCs. The chain couples TRBV30 to TRBJ2-4, with TRBD1 matching 8 bases. This sequence originates from a human donor in good health. The CDR3 DNA reads TGTGCCTGGAGTGACCTGGGGCAGGGGGCCGGAGCCAAAAACATTCAGTACTTC. It codes for CAWSDLGQGAGAKNIQYF. The whole variable domain, filled in from reference TRBV30 and TRBJ2-4, reads SQTIHQWPATLVQPVGSPLSLECTVEGTSNPNLYWYRQAAGRGLQLLFYSVGIGQISSEVPQNLSASRPQDRQFILSSKKLLLSDSGFYLCAWSDLGQGAGAKNIQYFGAGTRLSVL.